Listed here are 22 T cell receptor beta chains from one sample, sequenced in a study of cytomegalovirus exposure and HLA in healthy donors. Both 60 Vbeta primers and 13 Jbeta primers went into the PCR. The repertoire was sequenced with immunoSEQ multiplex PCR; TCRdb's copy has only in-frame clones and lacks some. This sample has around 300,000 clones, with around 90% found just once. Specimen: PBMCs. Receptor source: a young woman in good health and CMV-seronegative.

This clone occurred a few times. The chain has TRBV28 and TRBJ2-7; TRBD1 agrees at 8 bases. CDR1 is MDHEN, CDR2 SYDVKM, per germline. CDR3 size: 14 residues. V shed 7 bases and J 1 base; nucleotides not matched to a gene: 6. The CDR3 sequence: CASNAGQGSYEQYF. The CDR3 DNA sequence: TGTGCCAGCAACGCCGGACAGGGTTCCTACGAGCAGTACTTC.

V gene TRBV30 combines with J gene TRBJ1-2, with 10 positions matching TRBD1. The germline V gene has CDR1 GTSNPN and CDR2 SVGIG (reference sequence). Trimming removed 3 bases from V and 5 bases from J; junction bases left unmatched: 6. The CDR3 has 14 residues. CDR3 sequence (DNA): TGTGCCTGGAGCCGGACAGGGGGGGTATATGGCTACACCTTC. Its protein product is CAWSRTGGVYGYTF.

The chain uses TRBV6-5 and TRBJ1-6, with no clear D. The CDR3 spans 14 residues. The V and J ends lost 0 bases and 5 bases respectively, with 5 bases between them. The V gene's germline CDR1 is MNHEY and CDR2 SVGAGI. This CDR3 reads CASSYSPDNSPLHF. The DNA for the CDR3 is TGTGCCAGCAGTTACTCCCCAGATAATTCACCCCTCCACTTT.

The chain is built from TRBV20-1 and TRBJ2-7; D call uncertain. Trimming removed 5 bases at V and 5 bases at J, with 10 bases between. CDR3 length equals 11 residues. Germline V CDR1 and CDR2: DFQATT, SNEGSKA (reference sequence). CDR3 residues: CSAPGFNEQYF. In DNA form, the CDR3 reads TGCAGTGCTCCAGGATTCAACGAGCAGTACTTC.

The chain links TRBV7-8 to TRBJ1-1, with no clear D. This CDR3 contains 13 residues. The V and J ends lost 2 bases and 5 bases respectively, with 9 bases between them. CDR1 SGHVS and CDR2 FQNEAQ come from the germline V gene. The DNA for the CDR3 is TGTGCCAGCAGCTTAAGGGCGGGGACTGAAGCTTTCTTT. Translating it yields CASSLRAGTEAFF.

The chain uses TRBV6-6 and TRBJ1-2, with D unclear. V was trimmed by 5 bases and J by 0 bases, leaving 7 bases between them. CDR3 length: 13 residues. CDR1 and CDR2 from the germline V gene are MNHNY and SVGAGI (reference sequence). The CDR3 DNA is TGTGCCAGCAGTCCGGACTCTAACTATGGCTACACCTTC. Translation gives CASSPDSNYGYTF.

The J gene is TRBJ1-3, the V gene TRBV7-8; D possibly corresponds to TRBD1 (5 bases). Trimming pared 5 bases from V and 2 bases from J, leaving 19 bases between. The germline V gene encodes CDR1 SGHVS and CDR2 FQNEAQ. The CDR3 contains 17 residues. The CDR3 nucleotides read TGTGCCAGCAGCCCCTATCCCCCGCGGGGGACTGGAAACACCATATATTTT. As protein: CASSPYPPRGTGNTIYF.

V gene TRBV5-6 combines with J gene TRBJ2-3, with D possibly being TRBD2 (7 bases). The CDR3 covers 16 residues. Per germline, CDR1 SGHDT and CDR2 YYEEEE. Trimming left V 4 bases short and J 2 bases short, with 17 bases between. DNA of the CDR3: TGTGCCAGCAGCGGGGGGGCAGGAGTTATCACAGATACGCAGTATTTT. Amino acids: CASSGGAGVITDTQYF.

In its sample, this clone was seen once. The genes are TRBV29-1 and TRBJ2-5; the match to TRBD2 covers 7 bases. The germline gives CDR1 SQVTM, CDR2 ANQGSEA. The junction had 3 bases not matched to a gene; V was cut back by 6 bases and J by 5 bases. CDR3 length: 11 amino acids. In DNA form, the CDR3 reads TGCAGCGTCCCAGCGGGGGAGACCCAGTACTTC. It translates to CSVPAGETQYF.

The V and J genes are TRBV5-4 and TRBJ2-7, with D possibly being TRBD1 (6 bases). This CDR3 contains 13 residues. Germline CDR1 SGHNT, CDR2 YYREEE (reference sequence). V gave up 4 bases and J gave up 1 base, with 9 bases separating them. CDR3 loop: CASSLQGSYEQYF. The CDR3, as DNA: TGTGCCAGCAGCCTACAGGGTTCCTACGAGCAGTACTTC.

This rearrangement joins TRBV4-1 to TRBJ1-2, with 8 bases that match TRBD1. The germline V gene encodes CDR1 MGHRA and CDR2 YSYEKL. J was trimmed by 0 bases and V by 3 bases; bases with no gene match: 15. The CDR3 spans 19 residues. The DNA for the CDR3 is TGCGCCAGCAGCCAGATATTCCGGGACAGGAGAAACTCTAACTATGGCTACACCTTC. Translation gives CASSQIFRDRRNSNYGYTF.

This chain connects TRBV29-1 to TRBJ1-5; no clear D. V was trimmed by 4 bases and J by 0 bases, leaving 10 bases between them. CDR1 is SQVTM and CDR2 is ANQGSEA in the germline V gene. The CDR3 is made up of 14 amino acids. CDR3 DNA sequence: TGCAGCGTTGGAGGGTCGTATAGCAATCAGCCCCAGCATTTT. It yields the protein CSVGGSYSNQPQHF.

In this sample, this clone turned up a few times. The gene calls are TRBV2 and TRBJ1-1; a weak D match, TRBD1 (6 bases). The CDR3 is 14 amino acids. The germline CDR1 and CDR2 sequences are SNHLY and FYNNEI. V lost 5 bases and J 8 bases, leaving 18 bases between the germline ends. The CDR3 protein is CASSPRGGGPEAFF. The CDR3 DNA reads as TGTGCCAGCAGTCCCCGAGGGGGGGGCCCCGAAGCTTTCTTT.

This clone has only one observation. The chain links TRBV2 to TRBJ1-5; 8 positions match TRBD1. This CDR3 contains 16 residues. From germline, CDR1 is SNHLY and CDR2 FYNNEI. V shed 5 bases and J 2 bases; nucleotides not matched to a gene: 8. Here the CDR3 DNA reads TGTGCCAGCAGTAGAACAGGGGGAAAAGGCAATCAGCCCCAGCATTTT. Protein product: CASSRTGGKGNQPQHF.

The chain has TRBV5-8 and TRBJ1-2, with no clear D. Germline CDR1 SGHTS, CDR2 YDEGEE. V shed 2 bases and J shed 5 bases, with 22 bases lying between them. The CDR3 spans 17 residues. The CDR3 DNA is TGTGCCAGCAGCTTAACTGGTCGGGTGCGGGGAATTTATGGCTACACCTTC. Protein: CASSLTGRVRGIYGYTF.

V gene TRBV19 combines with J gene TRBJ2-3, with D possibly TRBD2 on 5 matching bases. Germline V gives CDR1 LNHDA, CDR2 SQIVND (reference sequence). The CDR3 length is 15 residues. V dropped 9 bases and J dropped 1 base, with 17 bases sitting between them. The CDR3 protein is CASQSRGPGTDTQYF. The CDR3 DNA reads TGTGCCAGCCAATCCCGAGGGCCCGGCACAGATACGCAGTATTTT.

This CDR3 reads CASSLDRDNEQFF. CDR3 in DNA: TGTGCCAGCAGCCTCGACAGAGACAATGAGCAGTTCTTC. The genes are TRBV5-4 and TRBJ2-1, with D perhaps matching TRBD1 (5 bases). In germline, CDR1 is SGHNT, CDR2 YYREEE (reference sequence). Trimming cost V 4 bases and J 5 bases, with 10 bases left between them. The CDR3 has 13 amino acids.

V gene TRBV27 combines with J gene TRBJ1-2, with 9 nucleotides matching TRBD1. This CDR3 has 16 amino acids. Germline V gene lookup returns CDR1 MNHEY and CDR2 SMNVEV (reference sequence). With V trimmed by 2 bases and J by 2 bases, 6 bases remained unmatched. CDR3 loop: CASSLTGQGRNYGYTF. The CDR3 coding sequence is TGTGCCAGCAGTTTAACGGGACAGGGAAGGAACTATGGCTACACCTTC.

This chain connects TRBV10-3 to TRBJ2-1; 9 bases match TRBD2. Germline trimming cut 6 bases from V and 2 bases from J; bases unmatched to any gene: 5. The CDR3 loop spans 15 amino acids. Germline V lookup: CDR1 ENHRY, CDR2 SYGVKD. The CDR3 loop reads CAIRPGLAAYNEQFF. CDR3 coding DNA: TGTGCCATCAGGCCGGGACTAGCTGCCTACAATGAGCAGTTCTTC.

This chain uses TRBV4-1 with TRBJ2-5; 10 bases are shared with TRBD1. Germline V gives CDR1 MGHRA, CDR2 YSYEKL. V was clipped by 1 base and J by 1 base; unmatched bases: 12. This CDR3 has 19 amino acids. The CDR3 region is CASSQGVLRRDRGQETQYF. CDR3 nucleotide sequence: TGCGCCAGCAGCCAAGGAGTACTAAGAAGGGACAGGGGCCAAGAGACCCAGTACTTC.

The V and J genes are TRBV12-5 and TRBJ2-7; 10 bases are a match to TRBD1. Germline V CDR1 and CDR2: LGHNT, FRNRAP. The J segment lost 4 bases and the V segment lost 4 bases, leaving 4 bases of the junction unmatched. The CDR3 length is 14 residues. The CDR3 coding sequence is TGTGCTAGTGGTTCGGACAGGGGGAATTACGAGCAGTACTTC. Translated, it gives CASGSDRGNYEQYF.

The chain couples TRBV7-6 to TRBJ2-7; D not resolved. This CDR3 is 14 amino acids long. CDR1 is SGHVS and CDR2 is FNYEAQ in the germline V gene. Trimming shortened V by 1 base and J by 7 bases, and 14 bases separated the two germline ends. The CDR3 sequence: CASSLGAPFTEQYF. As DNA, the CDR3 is TGTGCCAGCAGCTTAGGAGCTCCGTTTACGGAGCAGTACTTC.